This T cell receptor (beta chain) was sequenced in a study of CD8 T cells in Susac syndrome. Negative isolation yielded CD8+ and CD4+ T cells; FACS enriched TEMRA cells. Broader study findings: In its TCR sequencing and HLA analysis, the study acknowledged that the number of individuals was relatively small.

To note about this clonotype: The target antigen is unknown.

The RNA input was about 0.45 to 1 ug, and it was reverse transcribed with random hexamers. With immunoSEQ multiplex PCR, TCR beta CDR3 was amplified across 54 Vbeta and 13 Jbeta. In TCRdb, the immunoSEQ multiplex PCR reads were re-called with MiXCR into one record per CDR3 protein. Of around 300,000 distinct CDR3 sequences listed, about 92% are singletons. The source is a human donor with multiple sclerosis. The specimen sequenced was CD4+ T cells from PBMCs.

For the CDR3, the DNA is TGTGCCAGCAGCTGGGTACAGGGGACCCCCTACGAGCAGTACTTC. This codes for CASSWVQGTPYEQYF. The rearrangement joins TRBV7-9 to TRBJ2-7; TRBD1 matches 7 bases. The CDR3 contains 15 residues. Germline CDR1 SEHNR, CDR2 FQNEAQ (reference sequence). The trim removed 4 bases at V and 2 bases at J, leaving 8 bases unmatched.